Below, 25 T cell receptor beta chains from the same sample are listed, as sequenced in a study of T cells in Graves' hyperthyroidism and ophthalmopathy. RNA transcripts provided the source from which TCR beta CDR3 regions were amplified. The primer set for the first-round RT-PCR of the TCR CDR3 was HTBI. One entry per CDR3 protein, called by TCRdb with MiXCR from the multiplex PCR reads. The sample yields roughly 500,000 distinct CDR3 sequences, over 45% seen once. Sequences were obtained from peripheral blood or thyroid tissue (not recorded which). The receptors originated from an adult woman with Graves' disease, either hyperthyroidism or ophthalmopathy (not recorded which).

This clonotype was detected once. The rearrangement uses TRBV6-6 and TRBJ2-7; weak D call: TRBD1 (5 bases). The CDR3 has 13 residues. Germline CDR1 MNHNY, CDR2 SVGAGI (reference sequence). V lost 7 bases, J lost 3 bases, and 13 bases lay in between. This CDR3 is CASTRQKDYEQYF. The CDR3 bases are TGTGCCAGCACCCGACAGAAGGACTACGAGCAGTACTTC.

The rearrangement links TRBV12-3 or TRBV12-4 to TRBJ1-2; D may be TRBD1 (6 bases). V was shortened by 5 bases and J by 6 bases, with 13 bases between the two germline ends. This CDR3 is 13 amino acids long. CDR3 nucleotides: TGTGCCAGCAGTCGTCGGACAGACAATGGCTACACCTTC. As protein: CASSRRTDNGYTF.

The genes are TRBV5-1 and TRBJ2-7; possible D gene TRBD2, 7 bases. The CDR3 runs 15 residues. The V and J ends lost 0 bases and 3 bases respectively, with 13 bases between them. CDR1 and CDR2 from the germline V gene are SGHRS and YFSETQ. This CDR3 reads CASSLEGGPFYEQYF. Here the CDR3 DNA reads TGCGCCAGCAGCTTGGAGGGGGGGCCGTTCTACGAGCAGTACTTC.

V gene TRBV7-2 combines with J gene TRBJ1-4, with TRBD1 as a possible D gene (5 bases). V was cut by 1 base and J by 7 bases, with 13 bases left in between. In germline, CDR1 is SGHTA, CDR2 FQGNSA. The CDR3 is made up of 15 amino acids. CDR3 bases: TGTGCCAGCAGCTTAGAGAGTTCGGGGGGTGAAAAACTGTTTTTT. This translates into CASSLESSGGEKLFF.

V is TRBV29-1 and J is TRBJ1-1; 12 nucleotides align to TRBD1. V was pared by 7 bases and J by 6 bases, with 9 bases of the junction left unmatched. The CDR3 extends over 14 amino acids. The germline CDR1 and CDR2 sequences are SQVTM and ANQGSEA. CDR3 region: CSAGDRGRESEAFF. The CDR3 DNA sequence: TGCAGCGCCGGGGACAGGGGGCGCGAATCTGAAGCTTTCTTT.

The chain employs TRBV10-3 and TRBJ1-2, with 11 bases matching TRBD1. With V trimmed by 5 bases and J by 1 base, 9 bases remained unmatched. Germline CDR1 and CDR2: ENHRY and SYGVKD. This CDR3 comprises 17 residues. CDR3 DNA: TGTGCCATCAGTTCATTTCCCGGGACAGGGGGTAACTATGGCTACACCTTC. It is translated as CAISSFPGTGGNYGYTF.

The rearrangement joins TRBV9 to TRBJ2-1; TRBD2 matches at 10 bases. The germline V gene encodes CDR1 SGDLS and CDR2 YYNGEE. This CDR3 region has 15 residues. The trim removed 3 bases at V and 5 bases at J, leaving 5 bases unmatched. CDR3 sequence: CASSASGTSDNEQFF. CDR3 DNA sequence: TGTGCCAGCAGCGCTTCCGGGACTAGCGACAATGAGCAGTTCTTC.

There are many counts of this clonotype. The chain joins TRBV7-2 to TRBJ2-5; perhaps TRBD2 as D (5 bases). This CDR3 comprises 15 residues. Trimming left V 6 bases short and J 6 bases short, with 20 bases between. CDR1 is SGHTA, CDR2 FQGNSA, per germline. CDR3 amino acids: CASSSDGLGGKTQYF. CDR3 coding DNA: TGTGCCAGCAGTTCGGACGGGCTAGGAGGAAAGACCCAGTACTTC.

This clonotype was found a few times. The V call is TRBV28, the J call TRBJ1-1, with D perhaps TRBD1 (6 bases). V was pared by 8 bases and J by 4 bases, with 17 bases between. CDR1 and CDR2 (germline): MDHEN, SYDVKM. The CDR3 extends over 14 amino acids. The CDR3 DNA reads TGTGCCAGCCAACCCGGGGGGGCAGGCACTGAAGCTTTCTTT. It codes for CASQPGGAGTEAFF.

Comments on this clonotype: A read error is possible here, since a much larger clone lies one base away. The final CDR3 position lacks the conserved phenylalanine or tryptophan, pointing to a likely read error. The chain combines TRBV4-2 with TRBJ1-1; D call uncertain. There are 14 residues in the CDR3. Germline loops: CDR1 LGHNA, CDR2 YNFKEQ. V shed 2 bases and J shed 0 bases, with 7 bases lying between them. CDR3 bases: TGTGCCAGCAGCCAACCTAATATGAACACTGAAGCTTTCCTT. It specifies CASSQPNMNTEAFL.

This clonotype was counted ten times or more. The chain is built from TRBV25-1 and TRBJ2-7, with D maybe TRBD1 (6 bases). In germline, CDR1 is MGHDK, CDR2 SYGVNS. V lost 0 bases and J lost 1, with 10 bases in between. The CDR3 has 15 amino acids. This chain's CDR3 is CASSEYAQGSYEQYF. The CDR3 DNA follows: TGTGCCAGCAGTGAATATGCACAGGGTTCCTACGAGCAGTACTTC.

This clonotype was counted many times. The chain uses TRBV7-9 and TRBJ2-7; 7 bases fit TRBD1. Germline values: CDR1 SEHNR, CDR2 FQNEAQ (reference sequence). The V and J ends lost 5 bases and 2 bases, in that order; junction bases with no gene match: 9. The CDR3 extends over 15 amino acids. DNA for the CDR3: TGTGCCAGCAGCAGAGACAGGGTATCCCCCTACGAGCAGTACTTC. This codes for CASSRDRVSPYEQYF.

This clonotype was detected a few times. V gene TRBV2 combines with J gene TRBJ1-4; TRBD1 is a possible D gene (5 bases). The V end was cut by 8 bases, the J end by 3 bases, with 7 bases between. There are 12 residues in the CDR3. CDR1 SNHLY and CDR2 FYNNEI come from the germline V gene. The DNA of the CDR3 is TGTGCCAGCGGGACCTCTAATGAAAAACTGTTTTTT. It codes for CASGTSNEKLFF.

This clonotype was observed at least ten times. For the CDR3, the DNA is TGTGCCAGCAGTGAATATGGCCAGGGTGGCTATGGCTACACCTTC. This translates into CASSEYGQGGYGYTF. The gene calls are TRBV25-1 and TRBJ1-2; TRBD1 might be the D (5 bases). The CDR3 covers 15 residues. CDR1 and CDR2 from the germline V gene are MGHDK and SYGVNS. Deletions cut 0 bases from V and 4 bases from J, with 12 bases between.

This clonotype occurred many times. The chain joins TRBV19 to TRBJ2-7, with 9 bases fitting TRBD2. Germline assignment: CDR1 LNHDA and CDR2 SQIVND (reference sequence). This CDR3 region has 15 residues. V dropped 6 bases and J dropped 2; count of bases not matched to a gene: 8. This chain's CDR3 is CASSSGLARTYEQYF. As DNA, the CDR3 is TGTGCCAGTAGCAGCGGACTAGCGAGGACCTACGAGCAGTACTTC.

The V call is TRBV20-1, the J call TRBJ1-6; D uncertain. Germline V CDR1 and CDR2: DFQATT, SNEGSKA (reference sequence). The CDR3 has 13 residues. V lost 8 bases and J 10 bases, leaving 18 bases between the germline ends. The CDR3: CSPRKGNGSPLHF. The DNA of the CDR3 is TGCAGTCCCAGAAAAGGGAATGGATCACCCCTCCACTTT.

This clonotype appeared many times. The V and J genes are TRBV19 and TRBJ1-5; D ambiguous. This CDR3 spans 15 amino acids. V was shortened by 1 base and J by 7 bases, with 14 bases between the two germline ends. Germline V gives CDR1 LNHDA, CDR2 SQIVND (reference sequence). In DNA, the CDR3 is TGTGCCAGTAGTATAGGGGCGGCAGGTGAGCAGCCCCAGCATTTT. This sequence encodes CASSIGAAGEQPQHF.

This clonotype was recorded once. V usage is TRBV10-2 and J usage is TRBJ1-1, with D possibly TRBD1 on 5 matching bases. Germline V CDR1 and CDR2: WSHSY, SAAADI. The CDR3 covers 15 residues. V was clipped by 0 bases and J by 1 base, with 9 bases between them. The CDR3 loop reads CASSESGGWNTEAFF. For the CDR3, the DNA is TGCGCCAGCAGTGAGTCGGGGGGTTGGAACACTGAAGCTTTCTTT.

This clonotype was found many times. The V and J genes are TRBV29-1 and TRBJ1-4; D may be TRBD1 (5 bases). V gave up 4 bases and J gave up 6 bases, with 12 bases separating them. Germline assignment: CDR1 SQVTM and CDR2 ANQGSEA. CDR3 length equals 13 residues. In DNA form, the CDR3 reads TGCAGCGTTGCCCGGGACGGGCATGAAAAACTGTTTTTT. Residues: CSVARDGHEKLFF.

The chain uses TRBV29-1 and TRBJ2-5, with 7 bases identical to TRBD2. CDR1 SQVTM and CDR2 ANQGSEA come from the germline V gene. CDR3 length: 14 amino acids. Trimming cost V 6 bases and J 2 bases; bases outside gene matches: 9. For the CDR3, the DNA is TGCAGCGTGGGTCGCGGGAGTAGACAAGAGACCCAGTACTTC. Encoded protein: CSVGRGSRQETQYF.

V is TRBV7-9 and J is TRBJ1-2; D uncertain. CDR1 and CDR2 from the germline V gene are SEHNR and FQNEAQ (reference sequence). CDR3 size: 14 residues. Trimming removed 2 bases from V and 2 bases from J, with 9 bases in between. CDR3 protein: CASSLPTQNYGYTF. For the CDR3, the DNA is TGTGCCAGCAGCTTACCGACTCAGAACTATGGCTACACCTTC. Combining the CDR3 with reference TRBV7-9 and TRBJ1-2 gives the whole variable domain DTGVSQNPRHKITKRGQNVTFRCDPISEHNRLYWYRQTLGQGPEFLTYFQNEAQLEKSRLLSDRFSAERPKGSFSTLEIQRTEQGDSAMYLCASSLPTQNYGYTFGSGTRLTVV.

The genes are TRBV15 and TRBJ1-5; D is unresolved. This CDR3 spans 13 amino acids. Trimming removed 1 base from V and 4 bases from J, with 5 bases in between. Per germline, CDR1 LNHNV and CDR2 YYDKDF (reference sequence). The CDR3 sequence: CATSRVVNQPQHF. The DNA of the CDR3 is TGTGCCACCAGCAGAGTTGTAAATCAGCCCCAGCATTTT.

This clonotype was recorded many times. V usage is TRBV6-5 and J usage is TRBJ1-1, with 10 bases fitting TRBD1. This CDR3 is 15 amino acids long. Germline loops: CDR1 MNHEY, CDR2 SVGAGI. J was trimmed by 4 bases and V by 2 bases; bases with no gene match: 4. CDR3 sequence: CASSYAGQGSTEAFF. The CDR3 nucleotides are TGTGCCAGCAGTTACGCGGGACAGGGGAGCACTGAAGCTTTCTTT.

In regard to this clonotype: This may be a read error: a much more frequent sequence differs by one nucleotide. The chain recombines TRBV9 with TRBJ1-1; D gene uncertain. V was shortened by 5 bases and J by 0 bases, with 5 bases between the two germline ends. The germline CDR1 and CDR2 sequences are SGDLS and YYNGEE. The CDR3 is 12 amino acids. The CDR3 is CASSGLNTEAFF. The CDR3 nucleotides read TGTGCCAGCAGTGGGTTGAACACTGAAGCTTTCTTT.

The chain combines TRBV5-1 with TRBJ2-7; the D gene is possibly TRBD1 (6 bases). The V end was cut by 0 bases, the J end by 4 bases, with 17 bases between. Germline-derived CDR1 and CDR2 are SGHRS and YFSETQ. The CDR3 spans 16 residues. The CDR3 reads CASSLAGQGNGYEQYF. The CDR3, as DNA: TGCGCCAGCAGCTTGGCGGGGCAGGGGAACGGGTACGAGCAGTACTTC.